Each of the 6 T cell receptor beta chains below was sequenced from the same sample in a study of blood T cell repertoires in COVID-19. Clones were sequenced by immunoSEQ multiplex PCR, and TCRdb holds only the in-frame ones, with some missing. The table has about 14,000 clones, about 73% seen once. The specimen sequenced was peripheral blood. Receptors originate from a boy between 2 and 10 years old with active or convalescent COVID-19.

The J gene is TRBJ2-3, the V gene TRBV19; D is perhaps TRBD2 (6 bases). The V and J ends lost 2 bases and 4 bases respectively, with 10 bases between them. From germline, CDR1 is LNHDA and CDR2 SQIVND (reference sequence). The CDR3 runs 14 residues. CDR3 DNA: TGTGCCAGTAGTATATGGGGAGGCGCAGATACGCAGTATTTT. As protein: CASSIWGGADTQYF. The full variable domain, in which reference TRBV19 and TRBJ2-3 provide the parts outside the CDR3, is DGGITQSPKYLFRKEGQNVTLSCEQNLNHDAMYWYRQDPGQGLRLIYYSQIVNDFQKGDIAEGYSVSREKKESFPLTVTSAQKNPTAFYLCASSIWGGADTQYFGPGTRLTVL.

The V gene is TRBV29-1, the J gene TRBJ1-3; TRBD1 is a possible D gene (6 bases). The CDR3 is 17 amino acids. In germline, CDR1 is SQVTM, CDR2 ANQGSEA. V was pared by 7 bases and J by 0 bases, with 22 bases between. The CDR3 protein is CSASGTPGHRSGNTIYF. The CDR3 coding sequence is TGCAGCGCCTCAGGGACACCGGGACACCGCTCTGGAAACACCATATATTTT.

This sequence joins TRBV6-5 and TRBJ2-1; 15 bases map to TRBD2. Germline values: CDR1 MNHEY, CDR2 SVGAGI. V was clipped by 6 bases and J by 7 bases; unmatched bases: 4. The CDR3 runs to 15 residues. In DNA, the CDR3 is TGTGCCAGCAGCAGGACTAGCGGGGGGGCTAATGAGCAGTTCTTC. It translates to CASSRTSGGANEQFF.

CDR3 DNA sequence: TGTGCCAGCAGCACCTCACTATATGGCTACACCTTC. It is translated as CASSTSLYGYTF. This chain uses TRBV7-9 with TRBJ1-2; D is uncertain. This CDR3 contains 12 residues. The germline CDR1 and CDR2 sequences are SEHNR and FQNEAQ (reference sequence). The ends were cut back, 5 bases at V and 5 bases at J, with 9 bases in the middle. Variable domain in full (rest from reference TRBV7-9 and TRBJ1-2): DTGVSQNPRHKITKRGQNVTFRCDPISEHNRLYWYRQTLGQGPEFLTYFQNEAQLEKSRLLSDRFSAERPKGSFSTLEIQRTEQGDSAMYLCASSTSLYGYTFGSGTRLTVV.

The chain combines TRBV27 with TRBJ2-5, with a possible D match to TRBD2 (5 bases). Trimming stripped 8 bases from V and 4 bases from J, with 23 bases between. The CDR3 consists of 16 residues. Germline-derived CDR1 and CDR2 are MNHEY and SMNVEV (reference sequence). Here the CDR3 DNA reads TGTGCCAGCGGTCACGTGGCTAGCCCTGTGGTAGAGACCCAGTACTTC. Translated: CASGHVASPVVETQYF.

CDR3 sequence (DNA): TGTGCCAGCAGCGTAGAGCTCAGCGGGAGGTCCTCCTACAATGAGCAGTTCTTC. It yields the protein CASSVELSGRSSYNEQFF. The V gene is TRBV9, the J gene TRBJ2-1; 9 nucleotides align to TRBD2. Trimming cost V 0 bases and J 0 bases; bases outside gene matches: 7. In germline, CDR1 is SGDLS, CDR2 YYNGEE. The CDR3 is made up of 18 amino acids.